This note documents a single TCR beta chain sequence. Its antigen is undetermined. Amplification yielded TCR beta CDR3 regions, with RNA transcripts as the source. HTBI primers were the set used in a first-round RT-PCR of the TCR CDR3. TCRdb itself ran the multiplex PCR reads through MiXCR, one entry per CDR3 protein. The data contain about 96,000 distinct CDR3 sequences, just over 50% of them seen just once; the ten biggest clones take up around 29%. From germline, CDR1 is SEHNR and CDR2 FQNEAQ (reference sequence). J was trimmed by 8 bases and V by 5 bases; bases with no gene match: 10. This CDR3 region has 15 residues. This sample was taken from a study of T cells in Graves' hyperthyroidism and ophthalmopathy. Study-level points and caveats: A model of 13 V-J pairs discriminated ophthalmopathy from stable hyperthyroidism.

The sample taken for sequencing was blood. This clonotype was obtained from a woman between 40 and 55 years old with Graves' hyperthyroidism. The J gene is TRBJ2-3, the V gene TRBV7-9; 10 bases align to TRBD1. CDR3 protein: CASSQADRGMVTQYF. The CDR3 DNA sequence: TGTGCCAGCAGCCAAGCGGACAGGGGGATGGTTACGCAGTATTTT.